This T cell receptor (beta chain) was profiled in a study of OX40 agonist ivuxolimab in advanced cancers. Background on the study: Patients were roughly 83% male with ages roughly 20 to 85, mean about 60.

At cycle 4 day 1, cycle 7 day 1, and baseline, blood was sampled. Study results and caveats: At 0.1 to 3.0 mg/kg, clonal expansion of CD4+ and CD8+ blood T cells had occurred by week 6.

Libraries were prepared by immunoSEQ multiplex PCR; TCRdb keeps only in-frame clonotypes and omits some of them. The sample has fewer than 95,000 clones; 84% are singletons. Notes on this clone: Its antigen is not known.

The CDR3 extends over 14 amino acids. The V gene's germline CDR1 is SGHVS and CDR2 FQNEAQ. V trimming: 3 bases; J trimming: 5 bases; junction bases outside the gene matches: 3. V gene TRBV7-8 combines with J gene TRBJ2-2; 7 nucleotides align to TRBD1. The input for sequencing was CD4+ or CD8+ T cells sorted from blood, taken in a trial of the OX40 agonist ivuxolimab. The TCR was taken from an adult with an advanced solid tumor such as melanoma, head and neck, liver or kidney cancer. The CDR3 region is CASSFKQGTGELFF. Here the CDR3 DNA reads TGTGCCAGCAGCTTTAAACAGGGGACCGGGGAGCTGTTTTTT.